The source of this T cell receptor beta chain is a study of radiotherapy plus CTLA-4 blockade in lung cancer. Study information: Disease control was achieved by around 30% of patients, and objective responses by 18%. General study points: Early shifts in blood T cell clones, with interferon-beta, reportedly predicted response best.

Trimming removed 5 bases from V and 5 bases from J, with 12 bases in between. Per germline, CDR1 SEHNR and CDR2 FQNEAQ (reference sequence). The CDR3 spans 13 residues. Chemo-refractory metastatic non-small-cell lung cancer patients underwent focal radiation alongside CTLA-4 blockade with ipilimumab. Assay used: immunoSEQ multiplex PCR; TCRdb lists only in-frame clones, some missing. This sample yields 80,000 to 95,000 clones, of which roughly 80% are seen a single time; roughly 24% belongs to the top ten. Notes on this clone: What it binds is not known.

The material was peripheral blood, obtained from a patient treated with radiotherapy plus ipilimumab. The clonotype originates from a human donor with non-small cell lung cancer that progressed on radiotherapy plus ipilimumab. The gene calls are TRBV7-9 and TRBJ1-2; no reliable D call. The CDR3 reads CASSPALGYGYTF. In DNA, the CDR3 is TGTGCCAGCAGCCCCGCTCTAGGGTATGGCTACACCTTC.